Following are 9 T cell receptor beta chains from one sample sequenced in a study of T cells in women clearing cervical HPV infection. Here immunoSEQ multiplex PCR was the method, and the copy in TCRdb shows in-frame clones only, minus some. The ten most abundant clones cover around an eighth of a sample with 19,000 or so clones. The sequencing input was blood buffy coat. Source of these receptors: a woman between 18 and 75 years old with a cervical HPV16 infection that either progressed to CIN3+ or cleared (not recorded which).

Points on this clone: Read data end 3 residues before the CDR3 end; the end is taken from the germline J gene. V usage is TRBV7-2 and J usage is TRBJ2-1; a weak D match, TRBD2 (7 bases). The CDR3 length is 15 residues. The germline V gene has CDR1 SGHTA and CDR2 FQGNSA. Deletions cut 7 bases from V and 6 bases from J, with 19 bases between. The CDR3 sequence: CASKKGGTAVNEQFF. CDR3 DNA, as far as it was read: TGTGCCAGCAAAAAGGGGGGGACGGCTGTCAATGAG.

The CDR3 sequence: CASSVGRGAGEQFF. Partial CDR3 DNA: TGTGCCAGCAGCGTAGGTCGGGGGGCGGGTGAG. This chain uses TRBV9 with TRBJ2-1, with a tentative D call TRBD2 (7 bases). The read stops 3 residues short of the end of the CDR3; the missing end is completed from the germline J gene. The CDR3 covers 14 residues. Germline-derived CDR1 and CDR2 are SGDLS and YYNGEE. The V end was cut by 0 bases, the J end by 9 bases, with 13 bases between.

About this clone: The CDR3 is cut off 3 residues early in the read; its end comes from the germline J gene. V is TRBV7-3 and J is TRBJ1-1, with D uncertain. V dropped 5 bases and J dropped 1 base, with 8 bases sitting between them. The CDR3 is 13 amino acids. Germline CDR1 SGHTA, CDR2 FQGTGA. The sequenced CDR3 bases are TGTGCCAGCAGCGTATCAGGGAACACTGAA. Translating gives CASSVSGNTE. The full CDR3 is CASSVSGNTEAFF.

Details on this clone: The read ends 3 residues before the CDR3 terminus; that terminus is restored from the germline J gene. V usage is TRBV12-3 or TRBV12-4 and J usage is TRBJ1-4, with D maybe TRBD1 (6 bases). There are 14 residues in the CDR3. Trimming left V 6 bases short and J 4 bases short, with 12 bases between. CDR3 bases read: TGTGCCAGCAGCCCGGACAGCCGTAATGAAAAA. Translating gives CASSPDSRNEK. The whole CDR3 sequence reads CASSPDSRNEKLFF.

Concerning this clone: The CDR3 extends 3 residues past the end of the read, so its final part is completed from the germline J gene. The gene calls are TRBV20-1 and TRBJ2-1, with 9 bases matching TRBD2. Germline values: CDR1 DFQATT, CDR2 SNEGSKA (reference sequence). The CDR3 loop spans 15 amino acids. With 1 base clipped from V and 4 bases from J, the junction kept 5 bases outside the gene matches. Incomplete CDR3 DNA: TGCAGTGCTAGAGCTGGTAGCGGGAGTTACAATGAG. Protein: CSARAGSGSYNE. The whole CDR3 is CSARAGSGSYNEQFF.

As regards this clone: Coverage ceases 3 residues before the CDR3 finishes, and the germline J gene fills in the end. V and J are TRBV2 and TRBJ2-2; weak D call: TRBD2 (5 bases). V was cut by 8 bases and J by 6 bases, with 10 bases left in between. CDR3 length: 12 amino acids. Germline assignment: CDR1 SNHLY and CDR2 FYNNEI. The CDR3 here is CASRTGAGELFF. Incomplete CDR3 DNA: TGTGCCAGCCGAACCGGGGCCGGGGAG. The variable domain in full, completed from reference TRBV2 and TRBJ2-2, reads EPEVTQTPSHQVTQMGQEVILRCVPISNHLYFYWYRQILGQKVEFLVSFYNNEISEKSEIFDDQFSVERPDGSNFTLKIRSTKLEDSAMYFCASRTGAGELFFGEGSRLTVL.

A remark on this clone: The CDR3 end falls 3 residues outside the read, so it is completed with the germline J gene. J is TRBJ2-7 and V is TRBV14, with 10 bases identical to TRBD2. The germline gives CDR1 SGHDN, CDR2 FVKESK. V was pared by 1 base and J by 0 bases, with 15 bases of the junction left unmatched. The CDR3 spans 20 residues. This CDR3 reads CASSQGGGLADQRSSYEQYF. CDR3 DNA, as far as it was read: TGTGCCAGCAGCCAAGGGGGAGGACTAGCGGACCAACGAAGCTCCTACGAG.

Comments on this clone: Coverage ceases 3 residues before the CDR3 finishes, and the germline J gene fills in the end. The chain recombines TRBV30 with TRBJ2-7; 13 bases map to TRBD2. The CDR3 sequence is 15 residues long. The J segment lost 0 bases and the V segment lost 3 bases, leaving 2 bases of the junction unmatched. Per germline, CDR1 GTSNPN and CDR2 SVGIG (reference sequence). The covered CDR3 bases are TGTGCCTGGAGCCGGACTAGCGGGGGCTCCTACGAG. Protein sequence: CAWSRTSGGSYE. In full, the CDR3 is CAWSRTSGGSYEQYF.

As for this clone: The read terminates 3 residues before the CDR3 end, so the remaining end is supplied by the germline J gene. The rearrangement joins TRBV30 to TRBJ1-2; D call uncertain. The ends were cut back, 3 bases at V and 2 bases at J, with 4 bases in the middle. Germline V gene data show CDR1 as GTSNPN and CDR2 as SVGIG (reference sequence). There are 11 residues in the CDR3. Partial CDR3 DNA: TGTGCCTGGAGGAGCAACTATGGC. Translated: CAWRSNYG. The CDR3 in its entirety is CAWRSNYGYTF.